The clone carrying this T cell receptor (beta chain) was observed many times. Trimming stripped 0 bases from V and 1 base from J, with 9 bases between. The germline CDR1 and CDR2 sequences are LGHDT and YNNKEL (reference sequence). The CDR3 is 15 amino acids. These data belong to a study of neurological immune-mediated disorders. Every sequencing run drew on 15-18 subjects and yielded over 200 million TCR-beta sequences. TCRdb analysed the 5' RACE reads with MiXCR anew, one entry per CDR3 protein. The repertoire consists of roughly 48,000 distinct CDR3 sequences, with approximately 12% occurring once and the leading ten covering 7% to 10%. Documented time point: longitudinal time-point 3.

The rearrangement links TRBV3-1 to TRBJ2-5, with D tentatively TRBD1 or TRBD2 (5 bases each). This sequence was found in a male donor with HTLV-1-associated myelopathy (HAM/TSP). Sequencing was performed on PBMCs. The CDR3 is CASSQDWGSQETQYF. CDR3 DNA: TGTGCCAGCAGCCAAGACTGGGGGAGCCAAGAGACCCAGTACTTC.